Included here is one T cell receptor beta chain sequence, with context. These data come from a study of T-cell reconstitution after alpha-beta-depleted transplantation in children. Unique molecular identifiers tagged the TCRbeta library. TCRdb used MiXCR to reprocess the PCR reads, holding one entry per CDR3 protein. The sample gives approximately 400,000 distinct CDR3 sequences, approximately 10% of which show up once; approximately 5% is in the top ten. The CDR3 covers 16 residues. With 1 base removed from V and 0 bases from J, the gap between germline ends came to 10 bases. CDR1 is SGHVS and CDR2 is FNYEAQ in the germline V gene.

The sequences come from PBMCs from the stem cell graft donor, collected from the stem cell graft. The chain joins TRBV7-6 to TRBJ1-3, with D unclear. The TCR comes from a human donor who donated a stem cell graft to a child with acute myeloid leukemia. CDR3 region: CASSLGVLSSGNTIYF. The CDR3 coding sequence is TGTGCCAGCAGCTTAGGGGTGCTGAGCTCTGGAAACACCATATATTTT.